Sequencing of this T cell receptor (beta chain) was carried out in a study of CD8 T cells in ankylosing spondylitis. By quantitative 5'-RACE with molecular barcodes, the TCR beta libraries were made. One entry per CDR3 protein, called by TCRdb with MiXCR from the 5' RACE reads. Of 500,000 to 650,000 distinct CDR3 sequences listed, over 4% are singletons. Per germline, CDR1 ENHRY and CDR2 SYGVKD. With V trimmed by 6 bases and J by 2 bases, 6 bases remained unmatched. The CDR3 has 15 amino acids. General study findings and limits: Among TCR beta sequences, a motif of several highly homologous variants appeared characteristic of ankylosing spondylitis blood. The authors reported significant enrichment of disease-linked clones in matched ankylosing spondylitis synovial fluid.

This clonotype was seen repeatedly, ten times or more. Its specificity is not known. This clonotype originated in a male donor with ankylosing spondylitis. This chain joins TRBV10-3 and TRBJ2-3; TRBD2 aligns across 9 bases. Source material: blood, either unsorted or a sorted T cell fraction (not recorded which). CDR3 region: CAIRDSGGYTDTQYF. CDR3 nucleotides: TGTGCCATCAGAGATAGCGGGGGCTACACAGATACGCAGTATTTT.